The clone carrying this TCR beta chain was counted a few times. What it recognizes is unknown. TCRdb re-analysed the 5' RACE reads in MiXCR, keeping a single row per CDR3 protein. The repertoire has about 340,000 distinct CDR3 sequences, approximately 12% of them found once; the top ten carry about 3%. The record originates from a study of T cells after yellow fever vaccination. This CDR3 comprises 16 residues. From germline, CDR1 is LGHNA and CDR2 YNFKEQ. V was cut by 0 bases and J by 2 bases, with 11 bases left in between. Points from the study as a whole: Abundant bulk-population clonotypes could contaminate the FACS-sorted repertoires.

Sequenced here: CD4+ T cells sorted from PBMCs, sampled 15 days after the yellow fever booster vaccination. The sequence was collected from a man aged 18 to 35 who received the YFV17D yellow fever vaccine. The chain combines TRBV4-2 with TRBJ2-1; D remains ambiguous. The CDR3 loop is CASSQDQRGTYNEQFF. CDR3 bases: TGTGCCAGCAGCCAAGATCAGAGAGGTACCTACAATGAGCAGTTCTTC.